This T cell receptor beta chain appears in the sequencing data of a study of cytomegalovirus exposure and HLA in healthy donors. Study-level points and caveats: Further analysis was carried out later, and it showed several of the most significant clusters appearing linked to common viral pathogens. V- and J-gene trimming in TCR beta was tied to a missense DCLRE1C variant by an analysis performed later. In vitro data verified three CMV-associated chains as specific for CMV antigens.

For this clone: Its cognate antigen is unknown.

The PCR ran on 60 Vbeta and 13 Jbeta primers. Original handling: A later analysis counted around 80 million unique TCR beta chains, about 11 million shared. TCRdb's copy holds only in-frame clones and misses some; the assay was immunoSEQ multiplex PCR. V and J calls and clone size are as listed in that table; D and trimming were resolved from the DNA. The sample contains some 61,000 clones, 75% to 90% of which appear only once. The receptor's source is a human donor in good health. The sequencing sample was made of PBMCs.

CDR3 DNA sequence: TGCGCCAGCAGTGAGTTAGGGGGGCGGGGGGGCCAAGAGACCCAGTACTTC. It translates to CASSELGGRGGQETQYF. This chain joins TRBV10-2 and TRBJ2-5; TRBD2 aligns across 9 bases. The junction had 7 bases not matched to a gene; V was cut back by 1 base and J by 1 base. The CDR3 totals 17 residues. The germline CDR1 and CDR2 sequences are WSHSY and SAAADI.